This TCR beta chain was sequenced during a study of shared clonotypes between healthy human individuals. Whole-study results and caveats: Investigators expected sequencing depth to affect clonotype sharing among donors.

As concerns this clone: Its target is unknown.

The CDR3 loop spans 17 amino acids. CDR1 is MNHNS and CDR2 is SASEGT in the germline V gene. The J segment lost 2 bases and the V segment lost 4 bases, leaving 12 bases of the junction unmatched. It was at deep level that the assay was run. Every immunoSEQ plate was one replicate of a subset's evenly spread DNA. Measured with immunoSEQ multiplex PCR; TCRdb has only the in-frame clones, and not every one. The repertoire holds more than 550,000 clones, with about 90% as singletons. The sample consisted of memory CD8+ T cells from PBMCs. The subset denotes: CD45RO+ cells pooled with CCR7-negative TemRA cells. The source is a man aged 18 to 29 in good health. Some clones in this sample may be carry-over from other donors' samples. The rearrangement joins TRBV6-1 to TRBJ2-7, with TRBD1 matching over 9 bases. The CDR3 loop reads CASSVHPGTGSPYEQYF. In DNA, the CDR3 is TGTGCCAGCAGTGTACACCCCGGGACAGGGAGTCCCTACGAGCAGTACTTC.